These 32 T cell receptor beta chains were sequenced from one sample in a study of CD8+CD57+ T cells in acquired aplastic anemia. It was genomic DNA that served as the template for profiling TCR beta VDJ and CDR3. TCRdb re-analysed the reads in MiXCR, keeping a single row per CDR3 protein. The repertoire holds approximately 380,000 distinct CDR3 sequences, roughly 68% seen once, with more than 3.5% in the top ten. Sequenced sample: sorted CD4+, CD8+, or CD8+CD57+ T cells (not recorded which) from PBMCs. The receptors were sampled from a human donor in good health, serving as a control.

The V and J genes are TRBV12-3 or TRBV12-4 and TRBJ1-6; tentative D call: TRBD1 (5 bases). The CDR3 is 14 amino acids. V was shortened by 5 bases and J by 6 bases, with 11 bases between the two germline ends. Here the CDR3 DNA reads TGTGCCAGCAGTGTGCAGGGTCGTAATTCACCCCTCCACTTT. This translates into CASSVQGRNSPLHF.

Notes on this clonotype: A much larger clone lies a single base off, so this may be a read error. V gene TRBV12-3 or TRBV12-4 combines with J gene TRBJ2-1; 7 bases match TRBD2. CDR3 length: 14 residues. The V gene end was trimmed by 1 base and the J gene end by 12 bases; junction bases not matched to a gene: 9. CDR3 sequence (DNA): TGTGCCAGCAGTTTAGGGCGGGGGTGGAGTGGGCAGTTCTTC. Its translation: CASSLGRGWSGQFF.

This clonotype was found many times. CDR3 amino acids: CASSRLAQGGEAFF. CDR3 in DNA: TGTGCCAGCAGTCGTTTGGCTCAGGGTGGTGAAGCTTTCTTT. The V call is TRBV6-5, the J call TRBJ1-1, with a tentative D call TRBD1 (5 bases). Germline V gives CDR1 MNHEY, CDR2 SVGAGI. Trimming shortened V by 5 bases and J by 7 bases, and 17 bases separated the two germline ends. The CDR3 consists of 14 residues.

The chain recombines TRBV5-6 with TRBJ2-2; D is unclear. Germline lookup yields CDR1 SGHDT and CDR2 YYEEEE. Between the trimmed V and J ends, which lost 1 base and 4 bases, there was a span of 11 bases. This CDR3 has 15 residues. This chain's CDR3 is CASSLMAGITGELFF. The CDR3 DNA follows: TGTGCCAGCAGCTTGATGGCAGGTATCACCGGGGAGCTGTTTTTT.

This clonotype was seen many times. The conserved final phenylalanine or tryptophan is absent from the CDR3, which likely points to a read error. The chain links TRBV3-1 to TRBJ2-7; TRBD1 agrees at 10 bases. Germline trimming cut 6 bases from V and 7 bases from J; bases unmatched to any gene: 3. Germline lookup yields CDR1 LGHDT and CDR2 YNNKEL (reference sequence). CDR3 length equals 12 residues. CDR3 in DNA: TGTGCCAGCAGTCAGGGACAGGGGGAGCAGTACTCC. It encodes CASSQGQGEQYS.

The J gene is TRBJ1-5, the V gene TRBV7-2; the D gene is possibly TRBD1 (5 bases). V lost 4 bases and J lost 2, with 9 bases in between. CDR3 length: 14 amino acids. From germline, CDR1 is SGHTA and CDR2 FQGNSA. The CDR3 nucleotides are TGTGCCAGCAGCTCGACAGTGGGCAATCAGCCCCAGCATTTT. This gives the protein CASSSTVGNQPQHF.

This chain uses TRBV7-6 with TRBJ1-1, with 8 bases aligning to TRBD1. CDR1 is SGHVS, CDR2 FNYEAQ, per germline. The CDR3 extends over 18 amino acids. After removal of 6 bases from V and 2 bases from J, the junction contained 17 bases not matched to a gene. The CDR3 here is CASSEPGEVTGGNTEAFF. In DNA form, the CDR3 reads TGTGCCAGCAGTGAACCTGGGGAAGTTACAGGGGGAAACACTGAAGCTTTCTTT. The full variable domain, its missing parts supplied by reference TRBV7-6 and TRBJ1-1, is GAGVSQSPRYKVTKRGQDVALRCDPISGHVSLYWYRQALGQGPEFLTYFNYEAQQDKSGLPNDRFSAERPEGSISTLTIQRTEQRDSAMYRCASSEPGEVTGGNTEAFFGQGTRLTVV.

Turning to this clonotype: It may be a read error: a sequence one base away is much more abundant. The conserved phenylalanine or tryptophan is not found at the CDR3 terminus, so this likely reflects a read error. The rearrangement joins TRBV7-2 to TRBJ2-1; 9 positions agree with TRBD2. The V and J ends lost 3 bases and 3 bases, in that order; junction bases with no gene match: 6. This CDR3 contains 16 residues. In germline, CDR1 is SGHTA, CDR2 FQGNSA. The CDR3 bases are TGTGCCAGCAGCTTGGTCGGCGGGGGGGGCTACAATGAGCAGTTCTCC. Its protein is CASSLVGGGGYNEQFS.

The J gene is TRBJ2-3, the V gene TRBV12-3 or TRBV12-4, with 7 bases that match TRBD1. The CDR3 covers 14 residues. J gave up 6 bases and V 6 bases, and 9 bases lay outside the gene matches. The CDR3 sequence is CASRTRDSKDTQYF. The CDR3 nucleotides are TGTGCCAGCAGAACGAGGGACAGCAAGGATACGCAGTATTTT.

As to this clonotype: The conserved phenylalanine or tryptophan is not found at the CDR3 terminus, so this likely reflects a read error. No DNA is shown, since the ends of the CDR3 on it are uncertain; the CDR3 is the one TCRdb lists. The chain employs TRBV7-9 and TRBJ2-1; the table calls TRBD1, which could not be checked here. The CDR3 sequence runs 13 residues, both termini included. Germline lookup yields CDR1 SEHNR and CDR2 FQNEAQ (reference sequence). The CDR3 is CASSWDREVGETQ.

A note on this clonotype: The CDR3 does not end in the conserved phenylalanine or tryptophan, so this is likely a read error. It is unclear where the CDR3 begins or ends on the DNA, so no DNA is shown, and the CDR3 is as TCRdb lists it. The chain joins TRBV7-2 to TRBJ1-1; TRBD1 is the table's D call, not checked against the DNA. The CDR3 length is 13 residues, termini included. In germline, CDR1 is SGHTA, CDR2 FQGNSA. The CDR3 loop is CASSTRGQNYAQY.

The chain employs TRBV5-1 and TRBJ1-6, with D hard to call. Trimming removed 4 bases at V and 13 bases at J, with 12 bases between. CDR1 and CDR2 from the germline V gene are SGHRS and YFSETQ. This CDR3 has 12 residues. The CDR3 loop reads CASSTLSGPLHF. CDR3 DNA: TGCGCCAGCAGCACCCTATCTGGCCCCCTCCACTTT.

This CDR3 is CASSQGLGTSGVKETQYF. The CDR3 nucleotides are TGTGCCAGCAGCCAAGGTCTGGGGACCAGCGGAGTCAAAGAGACCCAGTACTTC. The chain couples TRBV3-1 to TRBJ2-5; either TRBD1 or TRBD2 may fit D (5 bases each). The CDR3 runs to 18 residues. Looked up from germline, CDR1 is LGHDT and CDR2 is YNNKEL (reference sequence). V was trimmed by 1 base and J by 3 bases, leaving 21 bases between them.

V gene TRBV2 combines with J gene TRBJ2-5, with TRBD2 matching 13 bases. CDR3 length: 15 residues. In germline, CDR1 is SNHLY, CDR2 FYNNEI. V trimming: 5 bases; J trimming: 3 bases; junction bases outside the gene matches: 3. In nucleotides, the CDR3 is TGTGCCAGCAGTATGGGACTAGCGGGGAAAGAGACCCAGTACTTC. As protein: CASSMGLAGKETQYF.

The genes are TRBV12-3 or TRBV12-4 and TRBJ1-5; TRBD1 is a possible D gene (5 bases). The CDR3 spans 15 residues. The V gene lost 4 bases and the J gene lost 5 bases, with 15 bases spanning the gap. CDR3 in DNA: TGTGCCAGCAGTTCAGTAGGGGTTGGCGATCAGCCCCAGCATTTT. Amino acids: CASSSVGVGDQPQHF.

The sample holds one count of this clonotype. The junction departs from germline at one end; a sequencing error may be responsible. The chain carries TRBV7-7 and TRBJ2-5; perhaps TRBD1 as D (6 bases). The CDR3 is 16 residues long. Germline CDR1 reads SSHAT; CDR2 reads FNYEAQ (reference sequence). CDR3 amino acids: CASSSAGAGNEQYQYF. CDR3 DNA: TGTGCTAGCAGCAGTGCAGGGGCAGGTAACGAGCAGTACCAGTACTTC.

Concerning this clonotype: This may be a read error: a much more frequent sequence differs by one nucleotide. The rearrangement links TRBV5-1 to TRBJ1-1, with D perhaps TRBD1 (5 bases). Per germline, CDR1 SGHRS and CDR2 YFSETQ. Trimming stripped 4 bases from V and 3 bases from J, with 19 bases between. This CDR3 region has 16 residues. The CDR3 DNA reads TGCGCCAGCAGCCCTTGGGCAGGGCGTGGGGACACTGAAGCTTTCTTT. Translating it yields CASSPWAGRGDTEAFF.

Comment on this clonotype: A read error may be the cause here, since a much bigger clone is one base away. The CDR3, as DNA: TGTGCCAGCAGTACGGGACAGAGCACTGAATCTTTCTTT. This translates into CASSTGQSTESFF. The chain is built from TRBV6-2 or TRBV6-3 and TRBJ1-1, with 7 bases lining up with TRBD1. The CDR3 length is 13 residues. Germline V gene lookup returns CDR1 MNHEY and CDR2 SVGEGT.

Remarks on this clonotype: The final CDR3 position lacks the conserved phenylalanine or tryptophan, pointing to a likely read error. The J gene is TRBJ1-1, the V gene TRBV7-2, with D unclear. The germline gives CDR1 SGHTA, CDR2 FQGNSA. V lost 10 bases, J lost 6 bases, and 18 bases lay in between. The CDR3 loop spans 13 amino acids. The CDR3 reads CATSQWMDSEAFL. The DNA of the CDR3 is TGTGCCACTTCACAGTGGATGGACTCTGAAGCTTTCTTA.

Worth noting for this clonotype: At one boundary the junction diverges from the germline segment, which might be a read error. CDR3 residues: CASSQEYSGLALVF. In DNA, the CDR3 is TGTGCCAGCAGCCAAGAATATAGCGGACTAGCACTCGTTTTT. The chain uses TRBV14 and TRBJ2-2, with 8 bases identical to TRBD2. The CDR3 covers 14 residues. Germline V gives CDR1 SGHDN, CDR2 FVKESK.

The chain uses TRBV25-1 and TRBJ1-2; TRBD1 agrees at 9 bases. The CDR3 extends over 16 amino acids. The germline V gene has CDR1 MGHDK and CDR2 SYGVNS. V trimming: 4 bases; J trimming: 8 bases; junction bases outside the gene matches: 14. This chain's CDR3 is CASSVPGQGGLGGYTF. In DNA form, the CDR3 reads TGTGCCAGCAGTGTCCCGGGACAGGGAGGTCTGGGGGGCTACACCTTC.

The rearrangement links TRBV19 to TRBJ2-1; no reliable D call. V lost 6 bases to trimming and J lost 1 base, with 13 bases between them. Germline CDR1 is LNHDA and CDR2 is SQIVND (reference sequence). The CDR3 extends over 15 amino acids. The CDR3 DNA is TGTGCCAGTAGCGCCTTCGGCGATTCCTACAATGAGCAGTTCTTC. Its translation is CASSAFGDSYNEQFF.

J is TRBJ1-2 and V is TRBV7-9; D is possibly TRBD1 (6 bases). V lost 0 bases, J lost 3 bases, and 14 bases lay in between. Germline V lookup: CDR1 SEHNR, CDR2 FQNEAQ (reference sequence). The CDR3 is made up of 16 amino acids. The CDR3 spells CASSLARAGDDYGYTF. The CDR3 bases are TGTGCCAGCAGCTTAGCGCGGGCAGGGGACGACTATGGCTACACCTTC. Combining the CDR3 with reference TRBV7-9 and TRBJ1-2 gives the whole variable domain DTGVSQNPRHKITKRGQNVTFRCDPISEHNRLYWYRQTLGQGPEFLTYFQNEAQLEKSRLLSDRFSAERPKGSFSTLEIQRTEQGDSAMYLCASSLARAGDDYGYTFGSGTRLTVV.

With respect to this clonotype: One end of the junction varies from germline; a read error may be responsible. The V gene is TRBV7-8, the J gene TRBJ2-5, with D perhaps matching TRBD2 (5 bases). The CDR3 spans 13 residues. Germline loops: CDR1 SGHVS, CDR2 FQNEAQ. As DNA, the CDR3 is TGTGCCAGCAGCTCGGGAACGGAAGCGTGGGATGACTTC. It yields the protein CASSSGTEAWDDF.

This rearrangement joins TRBV6-1 to TRBJ2-5; 10 bases match TRBD2. V lost 8 bases to trimming and J lost 1 base; unmatched junction nucleotides: 7. Germline loops: CDR1 MNHNS, CDR2 SASEGT. CDR3 length: 15 residues. In DNA form, the CDR3 reads TGTGCCAGCCGCGGTAGCGGGGGGCCCCAAGAGACCCAGTACTTC. It yields the protein CASRGSGGPQETQYF.

The genes are TRBV30 and TRBJ1-1; the match to TRBD1 covers 7 bases. The V gene's germline CDR1 is GTSNPN and CDR2 SVGIG (reference sequence). The CDR3 is 14 amino acids. V shed 5 bases and J 4 bases; nucleotides not matched to a gene: 10. CDR3 sequence: CAWGPGQWGTEAFF. CDR3 DNA sequence: TGTGCCTGGGGTCCGGGACAGTGGGGCACTGAAGCTTTCTTT.

This clonotype was detected ten times or more. The genes are TRBV19 and TRBJ2-7, with 12 bases aligning to TRBD2. The CDR3 spans 14 residues. The V segment lost 2 bases and the J segment 4 bases; nucleotides outside the gene matches: 0. The germline CDR1 and CDR2 sequences are LNHDA and SQIVND (reference sequence). CDR3 bases: TGTGCCAGTAGTATAACTAGCGGGGGGTACGAGCAGTACTTC. Residues: CASSITSGGYEQYF.

V usage is TRBV7-9 and J usage is TRBJ1-5; D remains ambiguous. The CDR3 is 13 amino acids. Germline assignment: CDR1 SEHNR and CDR2 FQNEAQ (reference sequence). Trimming took off 6 bases at V and 13 bases at J, with 19 bases between the two ends. The CDR3 region is CASRLDGDAAQHF. The CDR3 DNA reads as TGTGCCAGCAGATTGGACGGTGATGCGGCGCAGCATTTT. The variable domain in full, completed from reference TRBV7-9 and TRBJ1-5, reads DTGVSQNPRHKITKRGQNVTFRCDPISEHNRLYWYRQTLGQGPEFLTYFQNEAQLEKSRLLSDRFSAERPKGSFSTLEIQRTEQGDSAMYLCASRLDGDAAQHFGDGTRLSIL.

Many counts were recorded for this clonotype. The chain recombines TRBV20-1 with TRBJ1-1; no clear D gene. The CDR3 loop spans 13 amino acids. Germline CDR1 is DFQATT and CDR2 is SNEGSKA (reference sequence). V shed 7 bases and J shed 2 bases, with 14 bases lying between them. The CDR3 sequence is CSGPGPGNTEAFF. The CDR3, as DNA: TGCAGTGGGCCTGGCCCAGGAAACACTGAAGCTTTCTTT.

The V and J genes are TRBV7-3 and TRBJ2-7, with TRBD2 identical over 10 bases. With V trimmed by 5 bases and J by 13 bases, 17 bases remained unmatched. This CDR3 has 15 residues. Germline lookup yields CDR1 SGHTA and CDR2 FQGTGA. The CDR3 loop is CASSRGLAETQYFYF. The DNA of the CDR3 is TGTGCCAGCAGCCGCGGACTAGCGGAGACCCAGTACTTCTACTTC.

On this clonotype itself: The conserved final phenylalanine or tryptophan is absent from the CDR3, which likely points to a read error. The limits of the CDR3 on the DNA are not certain, so only TCRdb's listed CDR3 is given. The rearrangement uses TRBV15 and TRBJ1-6; the D call TRBD1 from the table was never checked on the DNA. The CDR3 spans 14 amino acids, including both terminal residues. CDR1 and CDR2 (germline): LNHNV, YYDKDF (reference sequence). CDR3: CATSSRTGESPLLL.

This clonotype was observed a few times. The chain combines TRBV15 with TRBJ1-4; TRBD1 matches at 9 bases. Germline CDR1 LNHNV, CDR2 YYDKDF (reference sequence). Trimming cost V 5 bases and J 7 bases; bases outside gene matches: 11. The CDR3 is made up of 16 amino acids. CDR3 bases: TGTGCCACCAGCGGAACCGGGACAGGGATCGGTGAAAAACTGTTTTTT. Translated, it gives CATSGTGTGIGEKLFF.